Sequencing of this T cell receptor beta chain was carried out in a study of neurological immune-mediated disorders. Overall study results and limits: Private repertoires in all groups were suggested by the finding that expanded clones across subjects shared no CDR3 amino acid sequences. Clinical features showed no association with the multiple sclerosis repertoire cluster, and MRI features showed none either.

Unsorted libraries were prepared from 2 million PBMCs held at -80 C. The CDR3 is 18 amino acids. Germline assignment: CDR1 SGHRS and CDR2 YFSETQ. V shed 2 bases and J 10 bases; nucleotides not matched to a gene: 16. cDNA synthesis was performed by 5'RACE with 10-nucleotide random UMIs. TCRdb ran MiXCR on the 5' RACE reads and lists one entry per CDR3 protein. The data show under 75,000 distinct CDR3 sequences, around 5% seen once. This clonotype has ten or more counts. As yet, its antigen is unknown. The receptor comes from a human donor with multiple sclerosis. The donor label of this sample is uncertain. The material sequenced was PBMCs. This sequence joins TRBV5-1 and TRBJ2-1; 12 bases map to TRBD2. For the CDR3, the DNA is TGCGCCAGCAGCTTTCTGCCCTCTCTAGCGGGGGGGCCACGGGAGCAGTTCTTC. Translated, it gives CASSFLPSLAGGPREQFF.